Listed here is a single T cell receptor (beta chain). Antigen unknown. The source of the sample is a study of beta chain features in type 1 diabetes. Study-level background: The study found patients and healthy donors alike in age, gender and cell yields. Study-level findings and limits: TCRB CDR3 length was moderately but significantly reduced in all four CD4+ subsets of Type 1 diabetes patients.

The CDR3 has 15 amino acids. V lost 1 base and J 5 bases, leaving 14 bases between the germline ends. CDR1 and CDR2 from the germline V gene are KGHSH and LQKENI. Central memory, naive, regulatory and stem cell-like memory CD4+ cells were sorted by CD45RO/CCR7/CD25/CD127/CD95/CD27. All of the isolated RNA was reverse transcribed, so expressed TCRB transcripts were sequenced. The average output of naive, central memory and regulatory T cell samples was several million reads. Sequenced by immunoSEQ multiplex PCR; TCRdb stores in-frame clones only, minus some. The sample holds 120,000 to 150,000 clones, about 10% seen once.

The material sequenced was naive CD4+ T cells from blood. V usage is TRBV18 and J usage is TRBJ2-5; D uncertain. The sequence came from a man aged 18 to 29 in good health. CDR3 in DNA: TGTGCCAGCTCACCACTCTTGCAGGTTGGGGAGACCCAGTACTTC. Translating it yields CASSPLLQVGETQYF.